The source of this T cell receptor beta chain is a study of tumor and adjacent non-tumor tissue in lung cancer. General observations from the study: Significantly higher TCR diversity was found in tumor than normal lung.

Worth noting for this clonotype: Its antigen is unidentified. Relative to the germline gene, one junction end is altered; a read error may explain this.

RNA was extracted from bulk tissue without any cell sorting. Between August and November 2014, newly diagnosed, chemotherapy-naive lung cancer patients underwent thoracic surgery in China. A modified ARM-PCR protocol with three rounds of nested PCR amplified TCRbeta. Using its own MiXCR run on the multiplex PCR reads, TCRdb lists one record per CDR3 protein. The sample lists 65,000 to 90,000 distinct CDR3 sequences; 65% to 75% were seen once. Sequencing was performed on lung tumor tissue. The sequence was collected from a woman aged 70-85 years with non-small cell lung cancer.

In DNA form, the CDR3 reads TGCCCCAGCTGCCTCTATCTCCCACCAATGAACACTGAAGCTTTCTTT. Encoded protein: CPSCLYLPPMNTEAFF. The chain recombines TRBV4-1 with TRBJ1-1, with no clear D. CDR3 size: 16 residues. The germline gives CDR1 MGHRA, CDR2 YSYEKL.